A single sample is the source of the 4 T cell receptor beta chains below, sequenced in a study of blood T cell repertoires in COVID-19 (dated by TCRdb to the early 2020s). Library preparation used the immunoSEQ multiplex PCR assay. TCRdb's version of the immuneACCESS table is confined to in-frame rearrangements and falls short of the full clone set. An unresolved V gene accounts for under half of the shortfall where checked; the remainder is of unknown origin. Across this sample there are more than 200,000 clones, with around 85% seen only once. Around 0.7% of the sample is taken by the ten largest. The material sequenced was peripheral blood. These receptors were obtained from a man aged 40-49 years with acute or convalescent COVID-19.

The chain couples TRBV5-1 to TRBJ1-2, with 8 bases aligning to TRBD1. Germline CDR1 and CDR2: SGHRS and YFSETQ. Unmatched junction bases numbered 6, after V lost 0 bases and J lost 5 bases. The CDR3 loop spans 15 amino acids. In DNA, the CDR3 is TGCGCCAGCAGCTTGGGACAGGGGTTAGTTTATGGCTACACCTTC. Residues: CASSLGQGLVYGYTF.

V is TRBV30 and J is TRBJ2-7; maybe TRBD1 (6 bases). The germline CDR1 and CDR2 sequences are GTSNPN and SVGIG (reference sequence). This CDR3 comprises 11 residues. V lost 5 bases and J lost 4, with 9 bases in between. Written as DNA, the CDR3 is TGTGCCTGGGGGGGCCATTACGAGCAGTACTTC. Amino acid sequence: CAWGGHYEQYF.

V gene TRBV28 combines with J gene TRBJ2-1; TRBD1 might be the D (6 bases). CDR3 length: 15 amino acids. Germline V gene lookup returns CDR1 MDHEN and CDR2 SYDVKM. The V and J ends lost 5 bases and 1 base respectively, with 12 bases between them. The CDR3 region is CASSIKGVSYNEQFF. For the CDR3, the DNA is TGTGCCAGCAGTATCAAGGGGGTTTCCTACAATGAGCAGTTCTTC.

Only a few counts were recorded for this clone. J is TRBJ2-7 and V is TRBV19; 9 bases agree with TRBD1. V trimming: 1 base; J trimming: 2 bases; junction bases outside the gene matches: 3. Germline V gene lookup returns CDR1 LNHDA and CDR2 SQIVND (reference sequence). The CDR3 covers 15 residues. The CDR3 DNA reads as TGTGCCAGTAGTATAGGTGGGACAGGGACCTACGAGCAGTACTTC. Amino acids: CASSIGGTGTYEQYF.